Presented here are 32 T cell receptor beta chains from one specimen sequenced in a study of Ad26.COV2.S vaccination and SARS-CoV-2 variants. The assay was immunoSEQ multiplex PCR, and TCRdb's table has in-frame clones only and misses some. Of a few hundred thousand clones listed, roughly 88% are singletons. The treatment here: roughly 18 received Ad26.COV2.S at low or high dose, single or two shots; several received placebo; per-sample allocation not given. After the first vaccine or placebo injection, samples were drawn on day 63. The input for sequencing was peripheral blood, taken in a trial of Ad26.COV2.S vaccine versus placebo. The receptors here all came from a person aged 18-60 years who received the Ad26.COV2.S COVID-19 vaccine or a placebo.

This clone was detected once. The chain carries TRBV15 and TRBJ2-5; TRBD1 or TRBD2 may be the D gene (6 bases each). The germline V and J ends were trimmed by 1 base and 4 bases, with 10 bases remaining between them. This CDR3 has 14 residues. The germline CDR1 and CDR2 sequences are LNHNV and YYDKDF (reference sequence). The CDR3 here is CATSRGQEGETQYF. The CDR3 DNA reads as TGTGCCACCAGCAGAGGACAGGAGGGAGAGACCCAGTACTTC.

This clone occurred once. V gene TRBV14 combines with J gene TRBJ1-1, with a tentative D call TRBD1 (5 bases). Germline V gene sequence: CDR1 SGHDN, CDR2 FVKESK. The CDR3 totals 15 residues. Trimming pared 0 bases from V and 1 base from J, leaving 9 bases between. Here the CDR3 DNA reads TGTGCCAGCAGCCAAGATGAGGGGCGGAACACTGAAGCTTTCTTT. Encoded protein: CASSQDEGRNTEAFF.

In DNA form, the CDR3 reads TGTGCCAGCAGCTTAGTCGTAGGGGGGAACATTCAGTACTTC. It specifies CASSLVVGGNIQYF. The genes are TRBV11-2 and TRBJ2-4, with D perhaps given as TRBD1 or TRBD2 (6 bases each). Germline V gives CDR1 SGHAT, CDR2 FQNNGV. V was trimmed by 1 base and J by 7 bases, leaving 11 bases between them. The CDR3 is 14 amino acids.

This clone was seen just once. The V call is TRBV28, the J call TRBJ2-7; 7 bases are a match to TRBD1. The CDR3 length is 14 residues. V trimming: 3 bases; J trimming: 0 bases; junction bases outside the gene matches: 2. The germline V gene encodes CDR1 MDHEN and CDR2 SYDVKM. This chain's CDR3 is CASSLTGSSYEQYF. Written as DNA, the CDR3 is TGTGCCAGCAGTTTGACAGGGAGCTCCTACGAGCAGTACTTC.

This clone was seen once. The chain employs TRBV5-4 and TRBJ2-1, with D perhaps matching TRBD1 or TRBD2 (6 bases each). The CDR3 contains 15 residues. Trimming took 6 bases from V and 4 from J, leaving 17 bases between them. Germline CDR1 and CDR2: SGHNT and YYREEE (reference sequence). The CDR3 coding sequence is TGTGCCAGCACCCCCGAGCTAGGGGGGTACAATGAGCAGTTCTTC. Translation gives CASTPELGGYNEQFF.

V usage is TRBV5-5 and J usage is TRBJ1-3, with 7 positions matching TRBD1. Losses at the gene ends were 1 base for V and 0 bases for J; bases not matched to a gene: 1. This CDR3 has 15 amino acids. The germline gives CDR1 SGHKS, CDR2 YYEKEE (reference sequence). The CDR3 loop is CASSLTGDSGNTIYF. Written as DNA, the CDR3 is TGTGCCAGCAGCTTGACAGGGGACTCTGGAAACACCATATATTTT.

The chain recombines TRBV19 with TRBJ2-1; 8 bases line up with TRBD2. V was pared by 0 bases and J by 4 bases, with 2 bases of the junction left unmatched. CDR1 is LNHDA, CDR2 SQIVND, per germline (reference sequence). This CDR3 spans 15 amino acids. The CDR3 DNA follows: TGTGCCAGTAGTATAGAGGCTAGCGGGTACAATGAGCAGTTCTTC. This translates into CASSIEASGYNEQFF.

The chain couples TRBV19 to TRBJ1-6; no firm D call. V lost 0 bases to trimming and J lost 7 bases, with 10 bases between them. The germline CDR1 and CDR2 sequences are LNHDA and SQIVND (reference sequence). The CDR3 totals 15 residues. This chain's CDR3 is CASSIEGRMNSPLHF. CDR3 nucleotide sequence: TGTGCCAGTAGTATAGAAGGGCGGATGAATTCACCCCTCCACTTT. Filled out from reference TRBV19 and TRBJ1-6, the complete variable domain reads DGGITQSPKYLFRKEGQNVTLSCEQNLNHDAMYWYRQDPGQGLRLIYYSQIVNDFQKGDIAEGYSVSREKKESFPLTVTSAQKNPTAFYLCASSIEGRMNSPLHFGNGTRLTVT.

The gene calls are TRBV5-1 and TRBJ2-3; D gene unclear. Germline lookup yields CDR1 SGHRS and CDR2 YFSETQ. Trimming stripped 2 bases from V and 2 bases from J, with 9 bases between. The CDR3 has 14 residues. CDR3 DNA sequence: TGCGCCAGCAGCTTTACAGAAATCACAGATACGCAGTATTTT. Translating it yields CASSFTEITDTQYF. The full variable domain, its missing parts supplied by reference TRBV5-1 and TRBJ2-3, is KAGVTQTPRYLIKTRGQQVTLSCSPISGHRSVSWYQQTPGQGLQFLFEYFSETQRNKGNFPGRFSGRQFSNSRSEMNVSTLELGDSALYLCASSFTEITDTQYFGPGTRLTVL.

The chain's CDR3 is CASGGEGDIQYF. Written as DNA, the CDR3 is TGTGCCAGCGGTGGAGAGGGGGACATTCAGTACTTC. J is TRBJ2-4 and V is TRBV2, with D possibly being TRBD1 (6 bases). V was pared by 8 bases and J by 8 bases, with 13 bases between. CDR1 is SNHLY and CDR2 is FYNNEI in the germline V gene. CDR3 size: 12 residues.

The CDR3: CASSLGQGVSAFF. The CDR3 nucleotides read TGTGCCAGCAGCTTAGGACAGGGAGTTTCAGCTTTCTTT. The V and J genes are TRBV7-8 and TRBJ1-1; 7 nucleotides align to TRBD1. This CDR3 contains 13 residues. V lost 1 base and J lost 10; bases outside the gene matches: 6. Per germline, CDR1 SGHVS and CDR2 FQNEAQ.

The V call is TRBV5-4, the J call TRBJ1-1; possibly TRBD1 for D (6 bases). Trimming removed 2 bases from V and 5 bases from J, with 16 bases in between. Germline V CDR1 and CDR2: SGHNT, YYREEE (reference sequence). This CDR3 region has 15 residues. The CDR3 loop reads CASSFQGRGGTEAFF. CDR3 bases: TGTGCCAGCAGCTTTCAGGGCAGGGGAGGAACTGAAGCTTTCTTT.

This sequence joins TRBV7-2 and TRBJ2-3, with D tentatively TRBD2 (6 bases). The germline V and J ends were trimmed by 3 bases and 1 base, with 11 bases remaining between them. CDR1 SGHTA and CDR2 FQGNSA come from the germline V gene. The CDR3 length is 15 residues. CDR3 amino acids: CASSFTGAGTDTQYF. The CDR3, as DNA: TGTGCCAGCAGCTTTACGGGAGCAGGCACAGATACGCAGTATTTT.

This clone was detected once. In nucleotides, the CDR3 is TGTGCCAGCAGCCAGGGGGGCTTAAGAAAACTGTTTTTT. Protein product: CASSQGGLRKLFF. This chain connects TRBV6-2 or TRBV6-3 to TRBJ1-4; 7 nucleotides align to TRBD1. Germline V gives CDR1 MNHEY, CDR2 SVGEGT. Germline trimming cut 6 bases from V and 10 bases from J; bases unmatched to any gene: 8. This CDR3 is 13 amino acids long.

The chain combines TRBV15 with TRBJ2-1, with D uncertain. With 5 bases removed from V and 0 bases from J, the gap between germline ends came to 8 bases. The germline CDR1 and CDR2 sequences are LNHNV and YYDKDF (reference sequence). This CDR3 spans 14 amino acids. The CDR3: CATSPWGSYNEQFF. DNA for the CDR3: TGTGCCACCAGCCCCTGGGGCTCCTACAATGAGCAGTTCTTC.

The chain links TRBV13 to TRBJ2-6; 7 nucleotides match TRBD1. Germline CDR1 is PRHDT and CDR2 is FYEKMQ (reference sequence). The CDR3 loop spans 19 amino acids. V was clipped by 3 bases and J by 1 base; unmatched bases: 12. CDR3 coding DNA: TGTGCCAGCAGCTTCCGCCGGGGACAGCCGAAGTCTGGGGCCAACGTCCTGACTTTC. Its translation is CASSFRRGQPKSGANVLTF.

This chain uses TRBV5-1 with TRBJ2-6; D is unclear. The germline gives CDR1 SGHRS, CDR2 YFSETQ. The V end was cut by 7 bases, the J end by 3 bases, with 11 bases between. The CDR3 is 14 residues long. The CDR3 DNA is TGCGCCAGCGGGTCAAGGGTTGGGGCCAACGTCCTGACTTTC. Amino acid sequence: CASGSRVGANVLTF.

V gene TRBV6-5 combines with J gene TRBJ1-2; unclear D gene. The CDR3 covers 13 residues. V dropped 6 bases and J dropped 0 bases, with 8 bases sitting between them. The V gene's germline CDR1 is MNHEY and CDR2 SVGAGI. The CDR3 is CASRDVPNYGYTF. CDR3 nucleotides: TGTGCCAGCAGAGACGTCCCTAACTATGGCTACACCTTC.

The chain uses TRBV18 and TRBJ2-5; D tentatively reads TRBD1 or TRBD2 (6 bases each). V was trimmed by 2 bases and J by 4 bases, leaving 14 bases between them. The V gene's germline CDR1 is KGHSH and CDR2 LQKENI. This CDR3 is built from 15 residues. The chain's CDR3 is CASSPSIRGRETQYF. In nucleotides, the CDR3 is TGTGCCAGCTCACCATCTATCCGGGGGCGAGAGACCCAGTACTTC.

The chain recombines TRBV28 with TRBJ2-1; D tentatively reads TRBD1 or TRBD2 (5 bases each). Germline V CDR1 and CDR2: MDHEN, SYDVKM. Trimming pared 6 bases from V and 6 bases from J, leaving 15 bases between. The CDR3 is 14 residues long. The CDR3 DNA is TGTGCCAGCAGGACCCGCGACAGCGGCAATGAGCAGTTCTTC. Translation gives CASRTRDSGNEQFF.

The rearrangement joins TRBV11-1 to TRBJ2-5; possible D gene TRBD2, 6 bases. Trimming stripped 3 bases from V and 5 bases from J, with 13 bases between. This CDR3 region has 14 residues. Germline V gene data show CDR1 as SGHAT and CDR2 as FQDESV (reference sequence). The CDR3 nucleotides are TGTGCCAGCAGCTTTCCGGGAGTTCAGGAGACCCAGTACTTC. The encoded protein is CASSFPGVQETQYF.

The chain's CDR3 is CASSTIGGEKLFF. CDR3 sequence (DNA): TGTGCCAGCAGTACCATCGGAGGTGAAAAACTGTTTTTT. The chain couples TRBV12-3 or TRBV12-4 to TRBJ1-4; D gene unclear. This CDR3 has 13 amino acids. The V end was cut by 5 bases, the J end by 7 bases, with 11 bases between.

This clone occurred once. The CDR3 loop reads CASSPQGQGGTDTQYF. For the CDR3, the DNA is TGTGCCAGCAGCCCACAAGGACAGGGCGGTACAGATACGCAGTATTTT. This chain joins TRBV7-3 and TRBJ2-3; the match to TRBD1 covers 8 bases. Germline V gene data show CDR1 as SGHTA and CDR2 as FQGTGA. CDR3 length: 16 residues. Trimming cost V 5 bases and J 3 bases; bases outside gene matches: 10. The full variable domain, its missing parts supplied by reference TRBV7-3 and TRBJ2-3, is GAGVSQTPSNKVTEKGKYVELRCDPISGHTALYWYRQSLGQGPEFLIYFQGTGAADDSGLPNDRFFAVRPEGSVSTLKIQRTERGDSAVYLCASSPQGQGGTDTQYFGPGTRLTVL.

This chain connects TRBV29-1 to TRBJ1-1, with a tentative D call TRBD1 (5 bases). CDR3 length equals 13 residues. Germline V gene lookup returns CDR1 SQVTM and CDR2 ANQGSEA. V lost 2 bases and J 5 bases, leaving 12 bases between the germline ends. CDR3 amino acids: CSVETQEGTEAFF. In DNA, the CDR3 is TGCAGCGTTGAAACCCAGGAGGGGACTGAAGCTTTCTTT.

This clone appeared once. J is TRBJ2-7 and V is TRBV10-3, with D possibly TRBD2 on 6 matching bases. The CDR3 totals 14 residues. The germline gives CDR1 ENHRY, CDR2 SYGVKD. V was clipped by 8 bases and J by 5 bases, with 19 bases between them. CDR3 DNA: TGTGCCATCGGAGGGGAGCCGGCTTTCAACGAGCAGTACTTC. It encodes CAIGGEPAFNEQYF.

The V gene is TRBV7-9, the J gene TRBJ2-1; the match to TRBD2 covers 7 bases. The CDR3 consists of 15 residues. CDR1 SEHNR and CDR2 FQNEAQ come from the germline V gene (reference sequence). Trimming took 5 bases from V and 6 from J; bases not matched to a gene: 10. CDR3 protein: CASSISGTIINEQFF. The DNA of the CDR3 is TGTGCCAGCAGCATATCCGGGACTATCATCAATGAGCAGTTCTTC.

This chain links TRBV29-1 with TRBJ2-1; TRBD2 aligns across 16 bases. This CDR3 region has 16 residues. Germline V lookup: CDR1 SQVTM, CDR2 ANQGSEA. V lost 4 bases, J lost 6 bases, and 6 bases stayed unmatched. Here the CDR3 reads CSVVGTSGRGGNEQFF. For the CDR3, the DNA is TGCAGCGTTGTCGGGACTAGCGGGAGGGGAGGCAATGAGCAGTTCTTC.

V is TRBV7-3 and J is TRBJ1-1; D perhaps matches TRBD1 (5 bases). The germline V gene has CDR1 SGHTA and CDR2 FQGTGA. CDR3 length equals 14 residues. The V and J ends lost 1 base and 3 bases respectively, with 9 bases between them. CDR3 amino acids: CASSLMGRDTEAFF. As DNA, the CDR3 is TGTGCCAGCAGCTTAATGGGCAGGGACACTGAAGCTTTCTTT.

The rearrangement links TRBV14 to TRBJ2-3; D is tentatively TRBD1 or TRBD2 (6 bases each). Germline assignment: CDR1 SGHDN and CDR2 FVKESK. This CDR3 region has 14 residues. The ends were cut back, 3 bases at V and 6 bases at J, with 13 bases in the middle. CDR3 amino acids: CASSQGPGADTQYF. DNA of the CDR3: TGTGCCAGCAGCCAGGGTCCGGGGGCGGATACGCAGTATTTT. The complete variable domain, with remaining parts taken from reference TRBV14 and TRBJ2-3, reads EAGVTQFPSHSVIEKGQTVTLRCDPISGHDNLYWYRRVMGKEIKFLLHFVKESKQDESGMPNNRFLAERTGGTYSTLKVQPAELEDSGVYFCASSQGPGADTQYFGPGTRLTVL.

The chain links TRBV5-6 to TRBJ1-4, with 8 bases identical to TRBD1. The CDR3 is made up of 12 amino acids. Germline V gene sequence: CDR1 SGHDT, CDR2 YYEEEE. V shed 4 bases, J shed 11 bases, and the junction held 4 bases outside the gene matches. CDR3 protein: CASSTGQAKLFF. The CDR3 nucleotides are TGTGCCAGCAGCACGGGACAGGCTAAACTGTTTTTT.

The chain is built from TRBV28 and TRBJ1-4; D not resolved. The germline gives CDR1 MDHEN, CDR2 SYDVKM. This CDR3 comprises 15 residues. V was trimmed by 8 bases and J by 4 bases, leaving 17 bases between them. CDR3: CASLPQAGVNEKLFF. In nucleotides, the CDR3 is TGTGCCAGCCTGCCCCAAGCGGGTGTTAATGAAAAACTGTTTTTT.

The genes are TRBV23-1 and TRBJ2-7; 8 bases match TRBD1. TRBV23-1 is sorted into the ORF group, with uncertain function. J was trimmed by 3 bases and V by 2 bases; bases with no gene match: 15. The CDR3 is 18 residues long. CDR3 DNA sequence: TGCGCCAGCAGTCAAGGGACAGGTCTCTTGGGGGGCCTCTACGAGCAGTACTTC. Protein sequence: CASSQGTGLLGGLYEQYF.